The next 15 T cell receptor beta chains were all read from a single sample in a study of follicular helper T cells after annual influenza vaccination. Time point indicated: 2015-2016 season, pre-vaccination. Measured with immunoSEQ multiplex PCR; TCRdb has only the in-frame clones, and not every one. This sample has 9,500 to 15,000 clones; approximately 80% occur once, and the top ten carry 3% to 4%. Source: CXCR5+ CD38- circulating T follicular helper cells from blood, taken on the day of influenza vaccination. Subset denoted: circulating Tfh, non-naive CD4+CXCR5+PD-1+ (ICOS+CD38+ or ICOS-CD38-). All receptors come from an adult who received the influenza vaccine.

The DNA for the CDR3 is TGTGCCAGCAGTTTGCGGGGGGAGACCCAGTACTTC. Its protein is CASSLRGETQYF. The rearrangement joins TRBV28 to TRBJ2-5; 7 nucleotides agree with TRBD2. This CDR3 has 12 residues. V trimming: 3 bases; J trimming: 5 bases; junction bases outside the gene matches: 0. Per the germline V gene, CDR1 is MDHEN and CDR2 is SYDVKM.

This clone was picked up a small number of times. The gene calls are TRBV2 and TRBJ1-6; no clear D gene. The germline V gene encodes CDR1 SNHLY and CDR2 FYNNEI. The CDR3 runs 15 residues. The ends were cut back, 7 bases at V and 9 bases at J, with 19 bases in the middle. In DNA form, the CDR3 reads TGTGCCAGCACCCTTACGTCTAGTGGGAGTTCACCCCTCCACTTT. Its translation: CASTLTSSGSSPLHF. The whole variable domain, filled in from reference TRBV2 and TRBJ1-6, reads EPEVTQTPSHQVTQMGQEVILRCVPISNHLYFYWYRQILGQKVEFLVSFYNNEISEKSEIFDDQFSVERPDGSNFTLKIRSTKLEDSAMYFCASTLTSSGSSPLHFGNGTRLTVT.

The CDR3 loop reads CSVGTGKYEQYF. The CDR3 coding sequence is TGCAGCGTTGGGACAGGGAAATACGAGCAGTACTTC. The chain has TRBV29-1 and TRBJ2-7; 8 bases map to TRBD1. The J segment lost 4 bases and the V segment lost 4 bases, leaving 3 bases of the junction unmatched. CDR1 SQVTM and CDR2 ANQGSEA come from the germline V gene. CDR3 length equals 12 residues.

The CDR3 nucleotides are TGTGCCAGCACTACCACTCTTATCGACACTGAAGCTTTCTTT. Amino acids: CASTTTLIDTEAFF. The chain uses TRBV2 and TRBJ1-1, with D uncertain. Germline V gives CDR1 SNHLY, CDR2 FYNNEI. The CDR3 contains 14 residues. Trimming took 7 bases from V and 3 from J, leaving 15 bases between them.

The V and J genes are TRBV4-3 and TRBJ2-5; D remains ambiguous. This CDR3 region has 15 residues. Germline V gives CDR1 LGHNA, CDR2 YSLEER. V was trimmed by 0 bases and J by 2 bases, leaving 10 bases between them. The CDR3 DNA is TGCGCCAGCAGCCAAGATTTTGGCGGACAAGAGACCCAGTACTTC. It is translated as CASSQDFGGQETQYF.

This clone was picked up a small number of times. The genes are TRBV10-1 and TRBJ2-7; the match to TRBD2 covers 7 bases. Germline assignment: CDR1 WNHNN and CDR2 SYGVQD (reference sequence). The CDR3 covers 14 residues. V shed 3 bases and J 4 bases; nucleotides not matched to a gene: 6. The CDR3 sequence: CASSDPQRGYEQYF. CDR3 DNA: TGCGCCAGCAGTGATCCGCAGCGGGGATACGAGCAGTACTTC.

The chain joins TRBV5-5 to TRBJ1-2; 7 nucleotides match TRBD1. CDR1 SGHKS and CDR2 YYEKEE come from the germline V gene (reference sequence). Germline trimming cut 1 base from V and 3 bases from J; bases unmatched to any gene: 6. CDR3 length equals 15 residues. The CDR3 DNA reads TGTGCCAGCAGCTTGCAGCGAGGGGGCGACTATGGCTACACCTTC. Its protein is CASSLQRGGDYGYTF.

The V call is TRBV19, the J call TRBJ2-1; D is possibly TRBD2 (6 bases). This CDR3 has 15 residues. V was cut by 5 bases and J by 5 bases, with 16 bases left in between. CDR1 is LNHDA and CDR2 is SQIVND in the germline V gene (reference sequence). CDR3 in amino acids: CASSPGGEYHNEQFF. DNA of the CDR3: TGTGCCAGTAGTCCCGGCGGGGAGTACCACAATGAGCAGTTCTTC.

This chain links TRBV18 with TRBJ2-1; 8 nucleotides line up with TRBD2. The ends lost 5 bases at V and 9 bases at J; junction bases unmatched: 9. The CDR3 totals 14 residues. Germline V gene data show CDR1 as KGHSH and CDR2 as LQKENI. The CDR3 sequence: CASSGPGGAREQFF. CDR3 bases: TGTGCCAGCTCAGGTCCGGGGGGGGCGCGTGAGCAGTTCTTC.

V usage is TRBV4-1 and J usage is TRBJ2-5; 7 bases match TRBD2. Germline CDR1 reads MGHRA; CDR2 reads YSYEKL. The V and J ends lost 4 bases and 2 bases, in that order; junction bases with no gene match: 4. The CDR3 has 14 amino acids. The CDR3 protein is CASSPGTMQETQYF. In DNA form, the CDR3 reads TGCGCCAGCAGCCCCGGGACTATGCAAGAGACCCAGTACTTC.

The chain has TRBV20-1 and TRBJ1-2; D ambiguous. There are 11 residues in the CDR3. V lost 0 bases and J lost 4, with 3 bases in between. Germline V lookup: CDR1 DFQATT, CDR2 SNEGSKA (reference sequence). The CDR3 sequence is CSARDSYGYTF. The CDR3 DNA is TGCAGTGCTAGAGATTCCTATGGCTACACCTTC.

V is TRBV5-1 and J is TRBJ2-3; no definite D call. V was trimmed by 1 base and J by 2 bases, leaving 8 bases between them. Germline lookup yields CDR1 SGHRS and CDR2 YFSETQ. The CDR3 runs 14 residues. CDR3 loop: CASSLNTYTDTQYF. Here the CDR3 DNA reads TGCGCCAGCAGCTTGAACACTTACACAGATACGCAGTATTTT.

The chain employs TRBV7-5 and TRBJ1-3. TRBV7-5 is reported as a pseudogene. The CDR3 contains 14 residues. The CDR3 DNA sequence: TGTGCCAGAAGACCTCGGGGATCTGGAAACACCATATATTTT. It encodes CARRPRGSGNTIYF.

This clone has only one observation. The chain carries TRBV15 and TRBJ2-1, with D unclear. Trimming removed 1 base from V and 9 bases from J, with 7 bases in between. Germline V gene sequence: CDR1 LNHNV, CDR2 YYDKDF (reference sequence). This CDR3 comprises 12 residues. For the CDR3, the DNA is TGTGCCACCAGCAGAGCGGGTGGTGAGCAGTTCTTC. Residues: CATSRAGGEQFF. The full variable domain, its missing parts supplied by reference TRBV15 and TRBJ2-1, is DAMVIQNPRYQVTQFGKPVTLSCSQTLNHNVMYWYQQKSSQAPKLLFHYYDKDFNNEADTPDNFQSRRPNTSFCFLDIRSPGLGDTAMYLCATSRAGGEQFFGPGTRLTVL.

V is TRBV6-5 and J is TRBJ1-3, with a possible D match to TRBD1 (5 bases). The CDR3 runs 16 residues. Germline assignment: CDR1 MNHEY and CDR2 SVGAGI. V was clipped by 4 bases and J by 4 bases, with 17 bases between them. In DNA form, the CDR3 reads TGTGCCAGCAGTTCGCGGGGCTCCAGGTCCGGAAACACCATATATTTT. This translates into CASSSRGSRSGNTIYF.